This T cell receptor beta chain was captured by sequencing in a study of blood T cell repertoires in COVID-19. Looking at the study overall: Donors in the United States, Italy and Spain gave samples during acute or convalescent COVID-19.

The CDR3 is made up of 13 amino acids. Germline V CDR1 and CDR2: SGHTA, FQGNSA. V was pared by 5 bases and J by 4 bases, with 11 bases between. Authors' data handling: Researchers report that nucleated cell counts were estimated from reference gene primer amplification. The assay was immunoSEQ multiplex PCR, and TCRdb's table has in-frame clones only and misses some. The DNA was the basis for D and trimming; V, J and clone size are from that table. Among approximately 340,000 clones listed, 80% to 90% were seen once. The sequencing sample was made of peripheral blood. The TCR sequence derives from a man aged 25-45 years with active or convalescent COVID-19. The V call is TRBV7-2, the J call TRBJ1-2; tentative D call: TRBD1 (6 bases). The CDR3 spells CASSTTGPYGYTF. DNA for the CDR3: TGTGCCAGCAGCACGACAGGTCCCTATGGCTACACCTTC.